The 28 T cell receptor beta chains below all came from one sample that was sequenced in a study of brain T cells in children with intractable seizures. Repertoires were generated with immunoSEQ multiplex PCR, while TCRdb's copy carries only in-frame clones and drops some. The sample records about 340,000 clones, over 90% being singletons. The sample's time point: blood from clinic visit 5 months post-surgery; TSC patient then seizure free. Sample: peripheral blood, taken roughly 5 months after surgery. The receptors derive from a boy younger than two with tuberous sclerosis and intractable seizures.

In DNA form, the CDR3 reads TGTGCCACCGTGTGGACAGAGTACGAGCAGTACTTC. This encodes CATVWTEYEQYF. V is TRBV24-1 and J is TRBJ2-7; TRBD1 might be the D (6 bases). Trimming stripped 9 bases from V and 4 bases from J, with 12 bases between. The CDR3 is made up of 12 amino acids. Germline values: CDR1 KGHDR, CDR2 SFDVKD.

The sample holds one count of this clone. This chain uses TRBV27 with TRBJ2-1; D gene uncertain. The CDR3 length is 12 residues. Germline values: CDR1 MNHEY, CDR2 SMNVEV (reference sequence). The V and J ends lost 8 bases and 4 bases respectively, with 9 bases between them. The CDR3 here is CASRTPYNEQFF. In DNA, the CDR3 is TGTGCCAGCCGTACACCTTACAATGAGCAGTTCTTC.

This clone has only one observation. The chain links TRBV6-5 to TRBJ1-3, with 11 bases lining up with TRBD1. CDR3 length: 15 residues. Germline V CDR1 and CDR2: MNHEY, SVGAGI. The CDR3 DNA reads as TGTGAGACCCGGGACAGGGGGTTCTCTGGAAACACCATATATTTT. Its translation: CETRDRGFSGNTIYF.

The V call is TRBV25-1, the J call TRBJ1-1; possibly TRBD1 for D (6 bases). CDR1 MGHDK and CDR2 SYGVNS come from the germline V gene. Between the trimmed V and J ends, which lost 1 base and 1 base, there was a span of 10 bases. The CDR3 loop spans 15 amino acids. DNA for the CDR3: TGTGCCAGCAGTGAATGGGAGACAGGGAACACTGAAGCTTTCTTT. This codes for CASSEWETGNTEAFF.

The rearrangement uses TRBV5-4 and TRBJ2-7; 10 nucleotides line up with TRBD1. Unmatched junction bases numbered 6, after V lost 4 bases and J lost 2 bases. There are 15 residues in the CDR3. Looked up from germline, CDR1 is SGHNT and CDR2 is YYREEE (reference sequence). The CDR3 is CASSADRGRAYEQYF. CDR3 bases: TGTGCCAGCAGCGCAGACAGGGGGCGGGCCTACGAGCAGTACTTC.

V gene TRBV2 combines with J gene TRBJ1-3, with unresolved D. This CDR3 region has 18 residues. V was shortened by 2 bases and J by 0 bases, with 17 bases between the two germline ends. CDR1 is SNHLY and CDR2 is FYNNEI in the germline V gene. CDR3 nucleotides: TGTGCCAGCAGTGAAAGGTCCCAGGAGGATATCTCTGGAAACACCATATATTTT. The encoded protein is CASSERSQEDISGNTIYF.

This chain's CDR3 is CASSSRGEQYF. As DNA, the CDR3 is TGTGCCAGCAGCTCGAGGGGCGAGCAGTACTTC. This chain uses TRBV13 with TRBJ2-7; D might be TRBD1 or TRBD2, each matching 5 bases. Trimming shortened V by 4 bases and J by 6 bases, and 7 bases separated the two germline ends. CDR1 and CDR2 from the germline V gene are PRHDT and FYEKMQ (reference sequence). This CDR3 spans 11 amino acids.

The chain has TRBV7-3 and TRBJ2-3; D tentatively fits TRBD1 or TRBD2 (6 bases each). Trimming took 5 bases from V and 0 from J, leaving 15 bases between them. Germline V gene data show CDR1 as SGHTA and CDR2 as FQGTGA. The CDR3 has 16 amino acids. CDR3 loop: CASSPRGRTSTDTQYF. The DNA of the CDR3 is TGTGCCAGCAGCCCTCGGGGGCGAACTAGCACAGATACGCAGTATTTT.

The rearrangement links TRBV6-2 or TRBV6-3 to TRBJ1-5; no reliable D call. Per the germline V gene, CDR1 is MNHEY and CDR2 is SVGEGT. The CDR3 is 12 amino acids. Trimming left V 5 bases short and J 9 bases short, with 11 bases between. CDR3 DNA: TGTGCCAGCAGTCCGCGTCCCGGGCCCCAGCATTTT. Amino acid sequence: CASSPRPGPQHF.

This clone was detected only once. This chain connects TRBV28 to TRBJ1-2, with D maybe TRBD1 (5 bases). Trimming cost V 6 bases and J 0 bases, with 11 bases left between them. The CDR3 covers 14 residues. CDR1 is MDHEN, CDR2 SYDVKM, per germline. The CDR3 sequence: CASREGTANYGYTF. The CDR3 nucleotides read TGTGCCAGCAGGGAAGGGACGGCTAACTATGGCTACACCTTC.

This clone has only one observation. This chain uses TRBV6-5 with TRBJ1-5, with 8 bases aligning to TRBD1. The germline gives CDR1 MNHEY, CDR2 SVGAGI. V shed 5 bases and J 6 bases; nucleotides not matched to a gene: 3. The CDR3 covers 13 residues. CDR3 sequence (DNA): TGTGCCAGCAGTACGACAGGGGTTCAGCCCCAGCATTTT. It yields the protein CASSTTGVQPQHF.

The chain links TRBV12-3 or TRBV12-4 to TRBJ2-2; D may be TRBD2 (5 bases). The CDR3 length is 13 residues. The V gene lost 4 bases and the J gene lost 3 bases, with 6 bases spanning the gap. The CDR3 is CASSYSDTGELFF. The DNA for the CDR3 is TGTGCCAGCAGTTATAGCGACACCGGGGAGCTGTTTTTT.

The rearrangement joins TRBV28 to TRBJ1-2, with unresolved D. Germline values: CDR1 MDHEN, CDR2 SYDVKM. The ends were cut back, 4 bases at V and 2 bases at J, with 8 bases in the middle. The CDR3 length is 13 residues. CDR3 sequence: CASSSSSNYGYTF. In DNA, the CDR3 is TGTGCCAGCAGTTCATCATCCAACTATGGCTACACCTTC.

The chain joins TRBV19 to TRBJ1-2, with 7 bases lining up with TRBD1. This CDR3 comprises 17 residues. Germline-derived CDR1 and CDR2 are LNHDA and SQIVND (reference sequence). The V and J ends lost 6 bases and 7 bases, in that order; junction bases with no gene match: 20. The chain's CDR3 is CASRDRTIFLGSSGYTF. In nucleotides, the CDR3 is TGTGCCAGTAGGGACAGGACTATTTTTTTAGGGTCTTCTGGCTACACCTTC.

This sequence joins TRBV5-5 and TRBJ1-1, with a weak D call TRBD1 (5 bases). The CDR3 sequence is 16 residues long. The V end was cut by 2 bases, the J end by 3 bases, with 17 bases between. From germline, CDR1 is SGHKS and CDR2 YYEKEE (reference sequence). The CDR3 region is CASSLRQGLVDTEAFF. In DNA, the CDR3 is TGTGCCAGCAGCTTAAGGCAGGGTTTGGTTGACACTGAAGCTTTCTTT. The full variable domain, completed using reference TRBV5-5 and TRBJ1-1, is DAGVTQSPTHLIKTRGQQVTLRCSPISGHKSVSWYQQVLGQGPQFIFQYYEKEERGRGNFPDRFSARQFPNYSSELNVNALLLGDSALYLCASSLRQGLVDTEAFFGQGTRLTVV.

V is TRBV3-1 (or the pseudogene TRBV3-2) and J is TRBJ2-7; no clear D gene. Germline V gene sequence: CDR1 LGHDT, CDR2 YNNKEL (reference sequence). Trimming stripped 0 bases from V and 0 bases from J, with 12 bases between. The CDR3 has 16 amino acids. The CDR3 reads CASSQDSWGFSYEQYF. The CDR3 nucleotides are TGTGCCAGCAGCCAAGATTCTTGGGGATTCTCCTACGAGCAGTACTTC.

The chain carries TRBV19 and TRBJ1-1, with TRBD1 matching over 7 bases. Germline lookup yields CDR1 LNHDA and CDR2 SQIVND (reference sequence). This CDR3 comprises 16 residues. V was clipped by 3 bases and J by 1 base; unmatched bases: 8. The chain's CDR3 is CASSILTGQANTEAFF. The CDR3 DNA sequence: TGTGCCAGTAGTATTTTGACCGGACAGGCGAACACTGAAGCTTTCTTT.

V and J are TRBV19 and TRBJ2-1, with D maybe TRBD2 (6 bases). The CDR3 sequence is 15 residues long. Per germline, CDR1 LNHDA and CDR2 SQIVND (reference sequence). V lost 7 bases and J 0 bases, leaving 13 bases between the germline ends. The CDR3 spells CASNTRGSSYNEQFF. As DNA, the CDR3 is TGTGCCAGTAATACCCGGGGGAGCTCCTACAATGAGCAGTTCTTC.

The CDR3 sequence is CASSSASSYNEQFF. The CDR3 DNA reads as TGTGCCAGCAGTTCCGCAAGCTCCTACAATGAGCAGTTCTTC. The V and J genes are TRBV6-5 and TRBJ2-1; D is unresolved. Germline CDR1 and CDR2: MNHEY and SVGAGI. The CDR3 consists of 14 residues. The V end was cut by 4 bases, the J end by 0 bases, with 7 bases between.

The rearrangement uses TRBV12-3 or TRBV12-4 and TRBJ2-5, with TRBD2 as a possible D gene (7 bases). This CDR3 comprises 12 residues. The germline V and J ends were trimmed by 8 bases and 4 bases, with 11 bases remaining between them. CDR3 sequence (DNA): TGTGCCAGCGGGGGGGCCCGAGAGACCCAGTACTTC. Its protein is CASGGARETQYF.

This chain uses TRBV3-1 (or the pseudogene TRBV3-2) with TRBJ2-1, with D unresolved. The CDR3 is 14 amino acids. Deletions cut 0 bases from V and 4 bases from J, with 7 bases between. Looked up from germline, CDR1 is LGHDT and CDR2 is YNNKEL (reference sequence). CDR3 region: CASSQETNYNEQFF. CDR3 DNA sequence: TGTGCCAGCAGCCAAGAAACGAATTACAATGAGCAGTTCTTC.

This chain links TRBV29-1 with TRBJ2-1; TRBD2 might be the D (6 bases). This CDR3 is built from 15 residues. The V gene lost 7 bases and the J gene lost 6 bases, with 22 bases spanning the gap. The germline CDR1 and CDR2 sequences are SQVTM and ANQGSEA. CDR3 loop: CSGFWRARSSNEQFF. The CDR3 bases are TGCAGCGGGTTTTGGAGGGCCAGGTCAAGCAATGAGCAGTTCTTC.

The chain has TRBV5-6 and TRBJ2-7; 7 bases agree with TRBD2. Germline CDR1 and CDR2: SGHDT and YYEEEE. With V trimmed by 2 bases and J by 3 bases, 11 bases remained unmatched. The CDR3 spans 16 residues. CDR3 residues: CASSFLVGDYHYEQYF. CDR3 nucleotide sequence: TGTGCCAGCAGCTTCTTGGTCGGGGACTATCACTACGAGCAGTACTTC.

The gene calls are TRBV9 and TRBJ2-5, with TRBD1 matching 7 bases. CDR3 length equals 14 residues. The V gene's germline CDR1 is SGDLS and CDR2 YYNGEE. With 4 bases clipped from V and 3 bases from J, the junction kept 6 bases outside the gene matches. In DNA, the CDR3 is TGTGCCAGCAGCCCCTTCGGGACAGAAGAGACCCAGTACTTC. Its translation: CASSPFGTEETQYF. The variable domain in full, completed from reference TRBV9 and TRBJ2-5, reads DSGVTQTPKHLITATGQRVTLRCSPRSGDLSVYWYQQSLDQGLQFLIQYYNGEERAKGNILERFSAQQFPDLHSELNLSSLELGDSALYFCASSPFGTEETQYFGPGTRLLVL.

V is TRBV9 and J is TRBJ1-1; 10 bases map to TRBD1. Per germline, CDR1 SGDLS and CDR2 YYNGEE. The V gene end was trimmed by 4 bases and the J gene end by 3 bases; junction bases not matched to a gene: 6. CDR3 length: 15 residues. CDR3 amino acids: CASSLLGQGDTEAFF. CDR3 bases: TGTGCCAGCAGCCTACTCGGACAGGGGGACACTGAAGCTTTCTTT. The variable domain in full, completed from reference TRBV9 and TRBJ1-1, reads DSGVTQTPKHLITATGQRVTLRCSPRSGDLSVYWYQQSLDQGLQFLIQYYNGEERAKGNILERFSAQQFPDLHSELNLSSLELGDSALYFCASSLLGQGDTEAFFGQGTRLTVV.

Only one count was recorded for this clone. The chain employs TRBV5-6 and TRBJ1-1, with a possible D match to TRBD1 (5 bases). CDR1 and CDR2 from the germline V gene are SGHDT and YYEEEE. The CDR3 contains 15 residues. Trimming shortened V by 3 bases and J by 1 base, and 13 bases separated the two germline ends. CDR3 amino acids: CASSYPGLTNTEAFF. Here the CDR3 DNA reads TGTGCCAGCAGCTATCCGGGACTGACGAACACTGAAGCTTTCTTT.

The rearrangement joins TRBV4-2 to TRBJ1-4; D is possibly TRBD1 (6 bases). This CDR3 comprises 16 residues. Germline CDR1 reads LGHNA; CDR2 reads YNFKEQ. V was pared by 1 base and J by 4 bases, with 13 bases between. The CDR3 is CASSQGWGTNNEKLFF. The DNA of the CDR3 is TGTGCCAGCAGCCAAGGTTGGGGGACAAATAATGAAAAACTGTTTTTT.

V is TRBV30 and J is TRBJ2-1, with D uncertain. V lost 7 bases, J lost 7 bases, and 8 bases lay in between. Germline values: CDR1 GTSNPN, CDR2 SVGIG (reference sequence). This CDR3 is 10 amino acids long. In DNA, the CDR3 is TGTGCCTCCCTGGGTAATGAGCAGTTCTTC. Translated, it gives CASLGNEQFF.